This T cell receptor (beta chain) derives from a study of blood T cell repertoires in COVID-19. Profiling relied on immunoSEQ multiplex PCR, and the TCRdb table lists in-frame clones only, not all of them. Of approximately 150,000 clones detected, roughly 88% appear once; the ten largest clones hold about 6.8%. Germline-derived CDR1 and CDR2 are MGHRA and YSYEKL. V lost 4 bases, J lost 8 bases, and 17 bases lay in between. The CDR3 has 14 residues. V and J are TRBV4-1 and TRBJ1-2; D is uncertain. This clonotype was sampled from a woman aged 50 to 60 in a cohort sampled during active or convalescent COVID-19. The sequencing sample was made of peripheral blood. The CDR3, as DNA: TGCGCCAGCAGCCGCGGGTTTTATCCCGGAGGCTACACCTTC. It specifies CASSRGFYPGGYTF.